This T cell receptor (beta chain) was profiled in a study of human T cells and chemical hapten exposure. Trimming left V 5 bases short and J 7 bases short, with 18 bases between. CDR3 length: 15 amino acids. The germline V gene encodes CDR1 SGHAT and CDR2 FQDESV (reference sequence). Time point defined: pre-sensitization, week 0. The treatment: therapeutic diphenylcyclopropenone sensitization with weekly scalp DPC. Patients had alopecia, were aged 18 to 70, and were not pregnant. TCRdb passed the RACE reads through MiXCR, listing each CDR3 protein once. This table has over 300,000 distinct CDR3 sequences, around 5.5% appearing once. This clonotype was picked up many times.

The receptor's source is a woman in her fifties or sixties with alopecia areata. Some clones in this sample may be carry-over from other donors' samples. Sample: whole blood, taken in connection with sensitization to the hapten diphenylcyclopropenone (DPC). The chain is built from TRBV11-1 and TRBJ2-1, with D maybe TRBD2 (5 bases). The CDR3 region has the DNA TGTGCCAGCAGCCACCCGTGGGTCGGGGTGAATGAGCAGTTCTTC. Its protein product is CASSHPWVGVNEQFF.